The clone carrying this T cell receptor beta chain occurred once. The data originate from a study of blood T cell repertoires in COVID-19. Study as a whole: Nucleic acid was either cDNA or gDNA, and it came from T cells, B-cell-depleted T cells, or PBMCs.

The table came from immunoSEQ multiplex PCR; TCRdb's copy has only in-frame clones and leaves some out. The sample consists of some 70,000 clones, about 87% of them appearing once. Germline V gives CDR1 KGHSH, CDR2 LQKENI. The CDR3 has 15 residues. The V gene lost 3 bases and the J gene lost 0 bases, with 12 bases spanning the gap. The rearrangement uses TRBV18 and TRBJ2-7; maybe TRBD1 (6 bases). The sequenced sample was peripheral blood. The clonotype comes from an older woman with acute or convalescent COVID-19. The CDR3 bases are TGTGCCAGCTCACCTTTCAGGGGCGCCTCCTACGAGCAGTACTTC. This gives the protein CASSPFRGASYEQYF.